This T cell receptor beta chain was recovered during a study of blood T cell repertoires in COVID-19. Study overall: COVID-19 samples collected from the United States, Italy and Spain covered acute and convalescent phases. PBMCs, B-cell-depleted T cells, or T cells provided the cDNA or gDNA that made up the material.

CDR1 and CDR2 from the germline V gene are LNHDA and SQIVND (reference sequence). The CDR3 is made up of 11 amino acids. V was clipped by 2 bases and J by 8 bases, with 6 bases between them. Methods used by the authors: Nucleated cell number was recorded as an estimate derived from reference gene primer amplification. Data came from immunoSEQ multiplex PCR; TCRdb stores just in-frame clones and leaves some out. V, J and clone size are taken as reported in that table, and D and trimming were inferred from the DNA itself. The table has 70,000 to 75,000 clones, about four fifths seen once; the top ten hold roughly 4.8%.

What was sequenced was peripheral blood. This sequence originates from a woman older than 75 with active or convalescent COVID-19. The chain couples TRBV19 to TRBJ1-2; D unresolved. CDR3 residues: CASSIRSGYTF. The CDR3, as DNA: TGTGCCAGTAGTATACGGAGCGGCTACACCTTC.